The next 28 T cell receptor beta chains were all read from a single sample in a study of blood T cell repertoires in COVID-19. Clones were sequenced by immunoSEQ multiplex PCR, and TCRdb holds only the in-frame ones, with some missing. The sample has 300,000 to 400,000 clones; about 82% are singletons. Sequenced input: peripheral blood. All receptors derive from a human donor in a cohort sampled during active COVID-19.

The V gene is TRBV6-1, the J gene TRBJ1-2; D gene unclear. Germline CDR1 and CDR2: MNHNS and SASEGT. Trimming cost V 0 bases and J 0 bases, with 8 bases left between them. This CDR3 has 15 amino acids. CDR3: CASSEASAANYGYTF. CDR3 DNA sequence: TGTGCCAGCAGTGAAGCATCCGCAGCTAACTATGGCTACACCTTC.

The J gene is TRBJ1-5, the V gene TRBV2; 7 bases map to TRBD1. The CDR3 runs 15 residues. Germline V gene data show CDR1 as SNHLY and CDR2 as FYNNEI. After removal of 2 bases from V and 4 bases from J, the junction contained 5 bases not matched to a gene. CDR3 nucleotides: TGTGCCAGCAGTGAATGGGGACAGCAAAATCAGCCCCAGCATTTT. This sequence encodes CASSEWGQQNQPQHF.

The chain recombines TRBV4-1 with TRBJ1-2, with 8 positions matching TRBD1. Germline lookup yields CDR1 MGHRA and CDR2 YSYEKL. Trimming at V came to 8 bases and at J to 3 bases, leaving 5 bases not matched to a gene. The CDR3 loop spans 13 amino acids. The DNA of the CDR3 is TGCGCCAGCCTGGACAGGGAGGACTATGGCTACACCTTC. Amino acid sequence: CASLDREDYGYTF.

In DNA, the CDR3 is TGTGCCAGCAGGTCTCGGTCCCGTGAGCAGTTCTTC. As protein: CASRSRSREQFF. The genes are TRBV6-5 and TRBJ2-1, with D uncertain. The CDR3 length is 12 residues. V dropped 6 bases and J dropped 9 bases, with 12 bases sitting between them. Germline lookup yields CDR1 MNHEY and CDR2 SVGAGI.

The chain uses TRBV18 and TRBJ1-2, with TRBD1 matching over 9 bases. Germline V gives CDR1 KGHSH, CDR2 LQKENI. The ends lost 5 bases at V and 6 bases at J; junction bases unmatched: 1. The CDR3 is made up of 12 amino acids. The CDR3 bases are TGTGCCAGCTCAAGACAGGGGGATGGCTACACCTTC. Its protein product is CASSRQGDGYTF.

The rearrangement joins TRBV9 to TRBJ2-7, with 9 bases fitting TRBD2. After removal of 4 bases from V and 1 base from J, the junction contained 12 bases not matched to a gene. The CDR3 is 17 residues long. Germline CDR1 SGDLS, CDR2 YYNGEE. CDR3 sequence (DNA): TGTGCCAGCAGCTCCCACGGGGGTAGCGGGGGTTCCTACGAGCAGTACTTC. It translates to CASSSHGGSGGSYEQYF.

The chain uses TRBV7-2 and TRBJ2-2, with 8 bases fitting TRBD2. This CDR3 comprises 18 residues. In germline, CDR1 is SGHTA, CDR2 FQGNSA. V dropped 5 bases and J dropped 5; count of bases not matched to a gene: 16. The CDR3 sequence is CASSPAHRGGRKTGELFF. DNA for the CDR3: TGTGCCAGCAGCCCCGCCCACCGCGGGGGGCGGAAGACCGGGGAGCTGTTTTTT. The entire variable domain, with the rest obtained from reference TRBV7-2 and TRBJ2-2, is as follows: GAGVSQSPSNKVTEKGKDVELRCDPISGHTALYWYRQSLGQGLEFLIYFQGNSAPDKSGLPSDRFSAERTGGSVSTLTIQRTQQEDSAVYLCASSPAHRGGRKTGELFFGEGSRLTVL.

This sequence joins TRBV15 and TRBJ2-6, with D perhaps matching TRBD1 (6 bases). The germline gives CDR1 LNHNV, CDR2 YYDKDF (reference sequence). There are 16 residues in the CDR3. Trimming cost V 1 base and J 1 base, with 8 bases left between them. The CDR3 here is CATSRAGTSGANVLTF. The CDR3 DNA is TGTGCCACCAGCAGAGCTGGGACATCTGGGGCCAACGTCCTGACTTTC.

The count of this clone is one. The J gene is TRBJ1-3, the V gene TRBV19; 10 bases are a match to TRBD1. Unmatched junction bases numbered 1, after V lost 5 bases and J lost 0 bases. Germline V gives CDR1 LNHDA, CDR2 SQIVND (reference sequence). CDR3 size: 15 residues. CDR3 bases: TGTGCCAGTAGTCGGACAGGGGGCTCTGGAAACACCATATATTTT. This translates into CASSRTGGSGNTIYF.

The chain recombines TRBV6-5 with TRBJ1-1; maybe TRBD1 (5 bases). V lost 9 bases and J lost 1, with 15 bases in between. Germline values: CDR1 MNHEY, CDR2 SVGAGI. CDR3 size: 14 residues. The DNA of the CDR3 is TGTGCCAGTGTGCTTGGGGCAGCGAACACTGAAGCTTTCTTT. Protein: CASVLGAANTEAFF.

The CDR3 DNA reads as TGTGCCAGTAGTAGTGGCTCGGGGAACACTGAAGCTTTCTTT. As protein: CASSSGSGNTEAFF. The V and J genes are TRBV19 and TRBJ1-1, with D uncertain. The CDR3 covers 14 residues. Germline V CDR1 and CDR2: LNHDA, SQIVND (reference sequence). With 4 bases removed from V and 1 base from J, the gap between germline ends came to 10 bases.

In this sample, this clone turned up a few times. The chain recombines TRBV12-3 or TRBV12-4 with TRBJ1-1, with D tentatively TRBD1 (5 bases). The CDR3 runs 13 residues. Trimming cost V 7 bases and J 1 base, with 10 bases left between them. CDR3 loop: CASKGDWNTEAFF. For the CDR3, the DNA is TGTGCCAGCAAAGGGGATTGGAACACTGAAGCTTTCTTT.

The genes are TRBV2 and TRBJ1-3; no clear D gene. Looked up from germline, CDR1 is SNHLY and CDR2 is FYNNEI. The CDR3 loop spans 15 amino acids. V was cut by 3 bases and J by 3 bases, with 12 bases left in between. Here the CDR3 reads CASSEGPRVGNTIYF. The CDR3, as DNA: TGTGCCAGCAGTGAGGGCCCCCGTGTTGGAAACACCATATATTTT.

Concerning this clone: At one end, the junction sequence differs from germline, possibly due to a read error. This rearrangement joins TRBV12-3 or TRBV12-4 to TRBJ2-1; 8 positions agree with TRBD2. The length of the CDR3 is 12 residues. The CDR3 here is CASSLKGTRSVF. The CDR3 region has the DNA TGTGCCAGCAGTTTAAAGGGGACTAGGTCCGTCTTC.

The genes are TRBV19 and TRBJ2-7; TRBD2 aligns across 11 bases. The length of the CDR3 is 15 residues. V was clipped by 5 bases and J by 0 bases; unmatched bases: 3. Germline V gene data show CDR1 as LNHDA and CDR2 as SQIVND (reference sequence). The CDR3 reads CASSPSGGSSYEQYF. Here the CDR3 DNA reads TGTGCCAGTAGTCCTAGCGGGGGGTCCTCCTACGAGCAGTACTTC.

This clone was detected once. DNA for the CDR3: TGTGCCAGCAGCTTAGTATCCCACAATGAGCAGTTCTTC. Translated: CASSLVSHNEQFF. V usage is TRBV11-2 and J usage is TRBJ2-1; D gene ambiguous. Per germline, CDR1 SGHAT and CDR2 FQNNGV. This CDR3 spans 13 amino acids. The V and J ends lost 1 base and 5 bases respectively, with 6 bases between them.

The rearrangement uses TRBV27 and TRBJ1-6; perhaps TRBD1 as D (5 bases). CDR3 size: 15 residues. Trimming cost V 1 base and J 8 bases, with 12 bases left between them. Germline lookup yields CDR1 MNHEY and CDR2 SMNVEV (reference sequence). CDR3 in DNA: TGTGCCAGCAGTTTATTCTCCAGGGCCTATTCACCCCTCCACTTT. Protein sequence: CASSLFSRAYSPLHF.

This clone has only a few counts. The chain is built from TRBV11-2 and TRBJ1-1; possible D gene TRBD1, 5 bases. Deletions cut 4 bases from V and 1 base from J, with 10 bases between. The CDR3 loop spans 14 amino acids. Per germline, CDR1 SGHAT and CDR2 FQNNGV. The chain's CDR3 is CASSSGGGNTEAFF. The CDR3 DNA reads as TGTGCCAGCAGCTCCGGCGGGGGGAACACTGAAGCTTTCTTT. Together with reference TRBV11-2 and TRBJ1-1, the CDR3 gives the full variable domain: EAGVAQSPRYKIIEKRQSVAFWCNPISGHATLYWYQQILGQGPKLLIQFQNNGVVDDSQLPKDRFSAERLKGVDSTLKIQPAKLEDSAVYLCASSSGGGNTEAFFGQGTRLTVV.

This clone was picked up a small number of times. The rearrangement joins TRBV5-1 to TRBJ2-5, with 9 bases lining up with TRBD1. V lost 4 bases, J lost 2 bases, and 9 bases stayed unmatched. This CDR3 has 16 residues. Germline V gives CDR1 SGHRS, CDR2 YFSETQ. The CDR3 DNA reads TGCGCCAGCAGCCCGACGCAGACAGGGGGTCAAGAGACCCAGTACTTC. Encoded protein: CASSPTQTGGQETQYF.

The CDR3 bases are TGTGCCAGCAGTGAACCCTTTGGACAGGCTGAAGCTTTCTTT. It yields the protein CASSEPFGQAEAFF. The genes are TRBV6-1 and TRBJ1-1, with 7 bases aligning to TRBD1. With V trimmed by 2 bases and J by 6 bases, 6 bases remained unmatched. Germline V gene data show CDR1 as MNHNS and CDR2 as SASEGT. The length of the CDR3 is 14 residues.

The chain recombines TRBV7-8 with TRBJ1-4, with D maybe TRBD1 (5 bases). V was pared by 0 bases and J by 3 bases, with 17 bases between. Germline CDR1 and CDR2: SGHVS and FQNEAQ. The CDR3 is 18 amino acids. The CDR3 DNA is TGTGCCAGCAGCTTAGCTGGGGGGTTATTAGGACCTAATGAAAAACTGTTTTTT. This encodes CASSLAGGLLGPNEKLFF.

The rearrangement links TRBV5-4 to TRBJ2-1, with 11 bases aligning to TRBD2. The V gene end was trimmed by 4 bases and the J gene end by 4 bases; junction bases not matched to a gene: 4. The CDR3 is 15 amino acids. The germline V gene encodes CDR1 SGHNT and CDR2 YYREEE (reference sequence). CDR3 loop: CASSPLAGGYNEQFF. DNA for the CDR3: TGTGCCAGCAGCCCTCTAGCGGGGGGATACAATGAGCAGTTCTTC.

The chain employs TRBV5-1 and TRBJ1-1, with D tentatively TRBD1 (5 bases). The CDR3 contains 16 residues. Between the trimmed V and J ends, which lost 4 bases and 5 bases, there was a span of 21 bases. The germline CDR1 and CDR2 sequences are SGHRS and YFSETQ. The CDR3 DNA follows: TGCGCCAGCAGCCCCTTGCGGTTTGGTCGGGGGACTGAAGCTTTCTTT. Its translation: CASSPLRFGRGTEAFF.

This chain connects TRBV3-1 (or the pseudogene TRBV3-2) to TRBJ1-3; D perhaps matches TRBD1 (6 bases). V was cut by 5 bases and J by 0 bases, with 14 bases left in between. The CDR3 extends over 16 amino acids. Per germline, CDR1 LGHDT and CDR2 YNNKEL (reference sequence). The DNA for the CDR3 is TGTGCCAGCAGCTTGCTGACAGGCCTCTCTGGAAACACCATATATTTT. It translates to CASSLLTGLSGNTIYF.

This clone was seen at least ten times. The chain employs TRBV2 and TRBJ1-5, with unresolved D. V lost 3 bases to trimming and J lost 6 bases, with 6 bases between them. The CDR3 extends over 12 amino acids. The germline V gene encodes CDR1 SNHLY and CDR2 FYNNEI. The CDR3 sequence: CASSDEVQPQHF. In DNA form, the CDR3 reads TGTGCCAGCAGTGACGAGGTTCAGCCCCAGCATTTT.

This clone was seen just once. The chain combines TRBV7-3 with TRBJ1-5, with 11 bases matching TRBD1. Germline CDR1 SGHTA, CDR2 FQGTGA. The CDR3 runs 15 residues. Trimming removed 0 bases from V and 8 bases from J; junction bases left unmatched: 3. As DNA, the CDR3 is TGTGCCAGCAGCTTAACCGGGACAGGGGGTGAGCCCCAGCATTTT. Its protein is CASSLTGTGGEPQHF.

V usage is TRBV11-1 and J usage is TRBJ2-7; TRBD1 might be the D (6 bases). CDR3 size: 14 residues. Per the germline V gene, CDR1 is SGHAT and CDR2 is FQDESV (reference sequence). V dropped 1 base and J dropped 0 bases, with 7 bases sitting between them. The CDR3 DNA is TGTGCCAGCAGCTTAGACAGGGCCTCCTACGAGCAGTACTTC. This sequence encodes CASSLDRASYEQYF.

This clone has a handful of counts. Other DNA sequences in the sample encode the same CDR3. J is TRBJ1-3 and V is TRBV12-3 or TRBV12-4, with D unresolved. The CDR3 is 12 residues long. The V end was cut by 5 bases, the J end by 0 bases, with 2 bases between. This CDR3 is CASSLSGNTIYF. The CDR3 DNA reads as TGTGCCAGCAGTCTCTCTGGAAACACCATATATTTT.